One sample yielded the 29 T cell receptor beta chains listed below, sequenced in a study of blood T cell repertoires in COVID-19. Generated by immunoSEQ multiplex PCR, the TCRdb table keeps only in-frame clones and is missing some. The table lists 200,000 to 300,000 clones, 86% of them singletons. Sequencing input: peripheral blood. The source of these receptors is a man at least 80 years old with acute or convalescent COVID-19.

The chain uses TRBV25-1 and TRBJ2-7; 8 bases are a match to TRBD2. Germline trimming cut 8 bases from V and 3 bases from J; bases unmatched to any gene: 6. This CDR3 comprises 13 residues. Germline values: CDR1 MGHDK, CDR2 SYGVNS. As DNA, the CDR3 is TGTGCCAGCCGTCTCAGCGGGGGCTACGAGCAGTACTTC. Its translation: CASRLSGGYEQYF.

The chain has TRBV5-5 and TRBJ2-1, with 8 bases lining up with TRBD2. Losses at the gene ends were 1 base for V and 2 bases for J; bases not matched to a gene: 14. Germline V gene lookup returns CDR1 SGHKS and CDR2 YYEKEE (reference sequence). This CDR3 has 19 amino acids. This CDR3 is CASSLTSGTRVGAYNEQFF. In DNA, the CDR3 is TGTGCCAGCAGCTTGACTAGCGGAACGAGGGTCGGTGCCTACAATGAGCAGTTCTTC.

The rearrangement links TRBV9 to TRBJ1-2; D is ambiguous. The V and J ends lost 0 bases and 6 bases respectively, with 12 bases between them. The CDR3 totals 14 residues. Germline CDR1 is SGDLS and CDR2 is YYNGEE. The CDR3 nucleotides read TGTGCCAGCAGCGTAGTAGACATACGAGATGGCTACACCTTC. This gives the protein CASSVVDIRDGYTF.

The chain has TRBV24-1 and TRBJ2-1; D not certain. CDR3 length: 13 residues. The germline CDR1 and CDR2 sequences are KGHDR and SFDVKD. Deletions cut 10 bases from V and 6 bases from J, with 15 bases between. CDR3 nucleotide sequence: TGTGCCACTGAGCCCGCTCTCGGCAATGAGCAGTTCTTC. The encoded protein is CATEPALGNEQFF.

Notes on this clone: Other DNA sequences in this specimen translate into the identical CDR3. CDR3 residues: CASSLTSGLTDTQYF. CDR3 nucleotides: TGTGCCAGCAGCCTCACTAGCGGACTCACAGATACGCAGTATTTT. The chain joins TRBV28 to TRBJ2-3, with 8 nucleotides matching TRBD2. Germline loops: CDR1 MDHEN, CDR2 SYDVKM. This CDR3 spans 15 amino acids. V lost 6 bases, J lost 2 bases, and 7 bases stayed unmatched.

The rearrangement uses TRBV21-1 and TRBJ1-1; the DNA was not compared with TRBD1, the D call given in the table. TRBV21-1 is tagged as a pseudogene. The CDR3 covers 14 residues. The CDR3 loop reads CASSKGEGATEAFF. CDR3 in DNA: TGTGCCAGCAGCAAAGGAGAGGGGGCCACTGAAGCTTTCTTT.

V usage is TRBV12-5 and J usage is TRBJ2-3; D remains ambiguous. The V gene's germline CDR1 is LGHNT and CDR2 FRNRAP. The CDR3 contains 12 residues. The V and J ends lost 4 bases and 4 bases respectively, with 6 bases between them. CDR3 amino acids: CASGSSSDTQYF. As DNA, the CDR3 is TGTGCTAGTGGTTCCTCCTCAGATACGCAGTATTTT.

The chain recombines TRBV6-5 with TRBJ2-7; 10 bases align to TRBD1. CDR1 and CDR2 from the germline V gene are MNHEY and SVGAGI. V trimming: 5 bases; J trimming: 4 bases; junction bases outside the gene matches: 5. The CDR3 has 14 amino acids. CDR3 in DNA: TGTGCCAGCAGTCCCCGGGACAGGGGTTACGAGCAGTACTTC. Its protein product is CASSPRDRGYEQYF.

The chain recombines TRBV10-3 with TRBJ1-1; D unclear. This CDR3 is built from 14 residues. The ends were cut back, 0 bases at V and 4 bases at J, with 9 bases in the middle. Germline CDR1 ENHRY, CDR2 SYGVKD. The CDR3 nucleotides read TGTGCCATCAGTGAGTCGGGAGGTAGCACTGAAGCTTTCTTT. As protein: CAISESGGSTEAFF.

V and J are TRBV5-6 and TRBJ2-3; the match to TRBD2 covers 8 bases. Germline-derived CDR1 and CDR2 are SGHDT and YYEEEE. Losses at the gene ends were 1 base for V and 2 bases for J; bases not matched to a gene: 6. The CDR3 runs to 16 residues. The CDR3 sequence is CASSLLSGGLTDTQYF. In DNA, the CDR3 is TGTGCCAGCAGCTTGCTGTCGGGGGGGCTCACAGATACGCAGTATTTT.

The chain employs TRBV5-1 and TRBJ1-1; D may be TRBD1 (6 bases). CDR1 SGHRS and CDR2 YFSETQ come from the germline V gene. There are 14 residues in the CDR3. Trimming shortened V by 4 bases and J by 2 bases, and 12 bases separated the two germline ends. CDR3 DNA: TGCGCCAGCAGCCCCCCACAGGGAAACACTGAAGCTTTCTTT. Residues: CASSPPQGNTEAFF.

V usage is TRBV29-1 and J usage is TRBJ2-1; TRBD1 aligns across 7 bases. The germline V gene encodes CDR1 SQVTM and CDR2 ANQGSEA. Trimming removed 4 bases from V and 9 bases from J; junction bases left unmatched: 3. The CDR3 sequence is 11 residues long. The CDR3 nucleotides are TGCAGCGTTGGACAGGGCGGTGAGCAGTTCTTC. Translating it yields CSVGQGGEQFF.

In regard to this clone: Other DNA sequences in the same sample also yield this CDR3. The CDR3 DNA follows: TGTGCCACCAGCAGAGGAGGGGGCGATGAAAAACTGTTTTTT. As protein: CATSRGGGDEKLFF. The rearrangement links TRBV15 to TRBJ1-4; 7 nucleotides line up with TRBD1. Germline V gene lookup returns CDR1 LNHNV and CDR2 YYDKDF (reference sequence). The CDR3 is 14 amino acids. With V trimmed by 1 base and J by 6 bases, 2 bases remained unmatched.

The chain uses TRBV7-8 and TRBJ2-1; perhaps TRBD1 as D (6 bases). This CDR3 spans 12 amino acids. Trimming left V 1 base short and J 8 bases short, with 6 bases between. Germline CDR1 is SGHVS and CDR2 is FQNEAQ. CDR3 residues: CASSLGGHEQFF. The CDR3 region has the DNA TGTGCCAGCAGCTTAGGGGGGCATGAGCAGTTCTTC.

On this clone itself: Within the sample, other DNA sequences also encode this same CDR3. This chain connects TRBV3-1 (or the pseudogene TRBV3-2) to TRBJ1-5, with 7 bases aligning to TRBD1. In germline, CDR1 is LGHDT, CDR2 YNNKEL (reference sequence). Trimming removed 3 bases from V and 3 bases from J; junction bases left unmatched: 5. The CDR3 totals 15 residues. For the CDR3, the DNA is TGTGCCAGCAGCCAGAGTACAGGGGCCAATCAGCCCCAGCATTTT. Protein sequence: CASSQSTGANQPQHF.

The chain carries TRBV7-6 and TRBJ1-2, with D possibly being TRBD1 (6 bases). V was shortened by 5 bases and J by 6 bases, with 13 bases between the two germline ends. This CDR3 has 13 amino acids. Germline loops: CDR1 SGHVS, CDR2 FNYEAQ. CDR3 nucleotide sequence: TGTGCCAGCAGCCTTGGACAGAATGATGGCTACACCTTC. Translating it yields CASSLGQNDGYTF.

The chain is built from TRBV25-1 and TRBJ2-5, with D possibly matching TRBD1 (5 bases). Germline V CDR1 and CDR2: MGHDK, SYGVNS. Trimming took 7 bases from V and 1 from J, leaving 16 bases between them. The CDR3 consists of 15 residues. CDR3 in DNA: TGTGCCAGCACCTTCTCGGTGGGGCCCCAAGAGACCCAGTACTTC. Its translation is CASTFSVGPQETQYF.

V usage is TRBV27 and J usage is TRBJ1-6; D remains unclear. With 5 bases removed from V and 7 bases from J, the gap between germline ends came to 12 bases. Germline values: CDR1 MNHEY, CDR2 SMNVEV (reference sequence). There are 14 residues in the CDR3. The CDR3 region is CASSRYSSNSPLHF. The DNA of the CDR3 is TGTGCCAGCAGTAGGTACAGCTCAAATTCACCCCTCCACTTT.

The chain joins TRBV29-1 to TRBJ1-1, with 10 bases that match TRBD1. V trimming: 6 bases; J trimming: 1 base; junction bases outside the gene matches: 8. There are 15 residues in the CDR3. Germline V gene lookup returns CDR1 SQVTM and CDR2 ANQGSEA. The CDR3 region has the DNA TGCAGCGTCGCCGGACAGGGGGGGAAGAACACTGAAGCTTTCTTT. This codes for CSVAGQGGKNTEAFF.

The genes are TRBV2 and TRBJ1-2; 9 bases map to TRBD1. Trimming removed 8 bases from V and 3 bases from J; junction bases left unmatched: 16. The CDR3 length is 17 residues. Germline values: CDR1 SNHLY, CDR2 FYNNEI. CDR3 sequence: CASGKTGTGLPYYGYTF. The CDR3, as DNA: TGTGCCAGCGGCAAGACCGGGACAGGGCTCCCCTACTATGGCTACACCTTC. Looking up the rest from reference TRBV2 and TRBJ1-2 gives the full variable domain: EPEVTQTPSHQVTQMGQEVILRCVPISNHLYFYWYRQILGQKVEFLVSFYNNEISEKSEIFDDQFSVERPDGSNFTLKIRSTKLEDSAMYFCASGKTGTGLPYYGYTFGSGTRLTVV.

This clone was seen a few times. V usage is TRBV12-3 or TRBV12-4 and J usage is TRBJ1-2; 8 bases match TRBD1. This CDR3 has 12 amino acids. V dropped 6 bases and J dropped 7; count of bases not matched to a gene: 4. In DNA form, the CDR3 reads TGTGCCAGCAGCCCGACAGGGGCTGGCTACACCTTC. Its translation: CASSPTGAGYTF.

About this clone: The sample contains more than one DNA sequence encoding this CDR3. The CDR3 DNA reads as TGCGCCAGCAGCTCCGGACAGGGGGCCTATGGCTACACCTTC. Residues: CASSSGQGAYGYTF. The gene calls are TRBV5-1 and TRBJ1-2; 11 bases agree with TRBD1. J was trimmed by 4 bases and V by 3 bases; bases with no gene match: 2. Germline lookup yields CDR1 SGHRS and CDR2 YFSETQ. This CDR3 contains 14 residues.

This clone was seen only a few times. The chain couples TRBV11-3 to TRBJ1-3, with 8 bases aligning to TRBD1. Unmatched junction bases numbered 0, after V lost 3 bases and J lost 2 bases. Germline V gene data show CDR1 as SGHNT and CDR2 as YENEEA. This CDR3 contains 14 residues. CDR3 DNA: TGTGCCAGCAGCTTGACAGGGGCTGGAAACACCATATATTTT. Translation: CASSLTGAGNTIYF. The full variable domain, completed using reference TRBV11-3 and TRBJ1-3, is EAGVVQSPRYKIIEKKQPVAFWCNPISGHNTLYWYLQNLGQGPELLIRYENEEAVDDSQLPKDRFSAERLKGVDSTLKIQPAELGDSAVYLCASSLTGAGNTIYFGEGSWLTVV.

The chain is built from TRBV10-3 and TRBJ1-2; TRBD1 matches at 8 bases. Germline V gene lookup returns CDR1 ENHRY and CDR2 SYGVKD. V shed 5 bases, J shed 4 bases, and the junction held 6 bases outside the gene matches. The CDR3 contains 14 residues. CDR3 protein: CAISMDRETYGYTF. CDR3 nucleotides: TGTGCCATCAGTATGGACAGGGAGACCTATGGCTACACCTTC.

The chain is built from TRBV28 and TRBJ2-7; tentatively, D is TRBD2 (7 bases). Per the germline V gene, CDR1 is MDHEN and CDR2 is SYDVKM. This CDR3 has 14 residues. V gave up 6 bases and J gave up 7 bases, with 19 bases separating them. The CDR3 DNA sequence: TGTGCCAGCAGGAACGGGGGGCGCACTCGGGAGCAGTACTTC. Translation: CASRNGGRTREQYF.

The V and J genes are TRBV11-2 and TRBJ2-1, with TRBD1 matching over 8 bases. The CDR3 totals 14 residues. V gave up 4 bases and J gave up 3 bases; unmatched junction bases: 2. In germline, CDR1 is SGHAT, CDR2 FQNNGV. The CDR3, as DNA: TGTGCCAGCAGCTCGGACAGGGACTACAATGAGCAGTTCTTC. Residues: CASSSDRDYNEQFF.

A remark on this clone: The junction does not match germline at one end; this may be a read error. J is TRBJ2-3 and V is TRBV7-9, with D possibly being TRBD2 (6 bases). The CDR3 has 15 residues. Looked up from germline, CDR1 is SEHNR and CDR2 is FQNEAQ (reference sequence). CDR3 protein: CASSLVSGSTDTHYF. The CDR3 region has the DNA TGTGCCAGCAGCTTAGTTAGCGGATCCACAGATACGCATTATTTT.

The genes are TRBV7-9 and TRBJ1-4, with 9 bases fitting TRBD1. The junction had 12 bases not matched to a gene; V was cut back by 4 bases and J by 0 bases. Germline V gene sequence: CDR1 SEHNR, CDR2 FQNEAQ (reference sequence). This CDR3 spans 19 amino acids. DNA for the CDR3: TGTGCCAGCAGCTCCCCGGACAGGGGAAAGGGGGCAACTAATGAAAAACTGTTTTTT. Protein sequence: CASSSPDRGKGATNEKLFF.

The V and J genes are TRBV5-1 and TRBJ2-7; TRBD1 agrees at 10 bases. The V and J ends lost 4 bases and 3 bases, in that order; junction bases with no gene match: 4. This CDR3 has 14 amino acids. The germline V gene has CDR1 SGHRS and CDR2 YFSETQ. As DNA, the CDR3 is TGCGCCAGCAGCGCGGACAGGGGGAACTACGAGCAGTACTTC. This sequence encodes CASSADRGNYEQYF.